This T cell receptor beta chain was identified during a study of T cell repertoires in cytomegalovirus infection. On the study more broadly: CMV infection plus the matching HLA type was flagged by public TCR beta signatures.

Using its own MiXCR run on the reads, TCRdb lists one record per CDR3 protein. The top ten clones hold around 14% of a sample with about 770,000 distinct CDR3 sequences, about 29% of them seen once. V was trimmed by 1 base and J by 9 bases, leaving 13 bases between them. Germline V gives CDR1 MNHEY, CDR2 SMNVEV (reference sequence). The CDR3 consists of 15 residues. About this clonotype itself: Its antigen is not identified.

The chain joins TRBV27 to TRBJ1-6; the D gene is possibly TRBD1 (5 bases). Here the sequenced sample was cultured CD8+ T cells from PBMCs, taken from culture after CMV antigen stimulation. The sequence was obtained from a human donor in good health (CMV status not recorded). Some clones in this sample may be carry-over from other donors' samples. CDR3 region: CASSLYIGVGSPLHF. The CDR3 region has the DNA TGTGCCAGCAGTTTATATATAGGGGTCGGTTCACCCCTCCACTTT.